Sequencing of this T cell receptor beta chain was carried out in a study of T cell responses to AZD1222 COVID-19 vaccine. Findings of the study overall: Only a handful of AZD1222 recipients, about six in all, had baseline seropositivity. Females outnumbered males among donors, who were mostly white British; clonal diversity was possibly underestimated.

A note on this clone: Its antigen is not known.

Only in-frame clones appear in the TCRdb table, and some are missing; sequencing was by immunoSEQ multiplex PCR. Counted here are just over 90,000 clones, 80% to 90% occurring once; the ten biggest clones make up roughly 2.7%. The CDR3 sequence is 16 residues long. Trimming took 1 base from V and 1 from J, leaving 11 bases between them. Per the germline V gene, CDR1 is SNHLY and CDR2 is FYNNEI. The source material was peripheral blood, sampled 28 days after the second AZD1222 dose. The chain employs TRBV2 and TRBJ1-3; D is unclear. This TCR derives from an adult who received the AZD1222 COVID-19 vaccine. CDR3 nucleotide sequence: TGTGCCAGCAGTGAAGGCCCCGGGAGATCTGGAAACACCATATATTTT. Encoded protein: CASSEGPGRSGNTIYF.